The 21 T cell receptor beta chains below were found in one sample sequenced in a study of T cell changes during pregnancy in multiple sclerosis. Method: immunoSEQ multiplex PCR; TCRdb's copy keeps in-frame clones and lacks some. The table shows fewer than 70,000 clones, with around nine tenths occurring only once. Sequenced material: peripheral blood, taken in the second trimester of pregnancy. These receptors were collected from a female donor with multiple sclerosis, enrolled in a pregnancy study.

The rearrangement uses TRBV28 and TRBJ1-2, with 8 bases fitting TRBD1. From germline, CDR1 is MDHEN and CDR2 SYDVKM. V lost 2 bases, J lost 4 bases, and 3 bases stayed unmatched. The length of the CDR3 is 14 residues. The CDR3 nucleotides are TGTGCCAGCAGTTTAGGGGACAGGTTCTATGGCTACACCTTC. It codes for CASSLGDRFYGYTF.

This sequence joins TRBV11-2 and TRBJ2-1; TRBD2 matches at 10 bases. This CDR3 has 15 amino acids. The trim removed 3 bases at V and 8 bases at J, leaving 7 bases unmatched. Germline CDR1 is SGHAT and CDR2 is FQNNGV. In nucleotides, the CDR3 is TGTGCCAGCAGCTTGACTCTAGCGGGAGCCGATGAGCAGTTCTTC. It encodes CASSLTLAGADEQFF.

A single count supports this clone. The CDR3 region is CASSQRQGHNEQFF. The CDR3 nucleotides read TGCGCCAGCAGCCAGCGACAGGGCCACAATGAGCAGTTCTTC. The V and J genes are TRBV4-1 and TRBJ2-1, with 7 bases fitting TRBD1. CDR1 and CDR2 (germline): MGHRA, YSYEKL. The J segment lost 5 bases and the V segment lost 3 bases, leaving 4 bases of the junction unmatched. This CDR3 is built from 14 residues.

The V gene is TRBV19, the J gene TRBJ2-1; 8 positions match TRBD2. CDR1 is LNHDA, CDR2 SQIVND, per germline (reference sequence). The CDR3 spans 12 residues. The ends lost 3 bases at V and 12 bases at J; junction bases unmatched: 4. Here the CDR3 reads CASSIREGGQFF. DNA of the CDR3: TGTGCCAGTAGTATTCGGGAGGGCGGGCAGTTCTTC. Full variable domain (missing parts from reference TRBV19 and TRBJ2-1): DGGITQSPKYLFRKEGQNVTLSCEQNLNHDAMYWYRQDPGQGLRLIYYSQIVNDFQKGDIAEGYSVSREKKESFPLTVTSAQKNPTAFYLCASSIREGGQFFGPGTRLTVL.

V gene TRBV30 combines with J gene TRBJ1-2; D not certain. The CDR3 runs 12 residues. Germline V gene lookup returns CDR1 GTSNPN and CDR2 SVGIG (reference sequence). Trimming shortened V by 5 bases and J by 8 bases, and 15 bases separated the two germline ends. The CDR3 loop reads CAWATHTGGYTF. CDR3 in DNA: TGTGCCTGGGCGACACATACTGGGGGCTACACCTTC.

This clone was detected a few times. The chain has TRBV30 and TRBJ2-6; 7 bases line up with TRBD1. CDR1 and CDR2 (germline): GTSNPN, SVGIG (reference sequence). CDR3 length: 18 amino acids. Germline trimming cut 4 bases from V and 0 bases from J; bases unmatched to any gene: 12. The CDR3 coding sequence is TGTGCCTGGACCATCCGGGACAGACATCTCTCTGGGGCCAACGTCCTGACTTTC. This encodes CAWTIRDRHLSGANVLTF.

The rearrangement joins TRBV30 to TRBJ2-1, with no clear D. V dropped 2 bases and J dropped 7 bases, with 12 bases sitting between them. Germline-derived CDR1 and CDR2 are GTSNPN and SVGIG (reference sequence). There are 13 residues in the CDR3. The CDR3 DNA reads as TGTGCCTGGAGTCTCACGAGCTGGAATGAGCAGTTCTTC. Its protein product is CAWSLTSWNEQFF.

This chain uses TRBV6-5 with TRBJ1-1, with D maybe TRBD1 (6 bases). Germline CDR1 is MNHEY and CDR2 is SVGAGI. The CDR3 consists of 15 residues. Trimming shortened V by 0 bases and J by 6 bases, and 14 bases separated the two germline ends. CDR3 sequence (DNA): TGTGCCAGCAGTTACTCGTCAGGGGAAATGGCTGAAGCTTTCTTT. It encodes CASSYSSGEMAEAFF.

V and J are TRBV7-9 and TRBJ1-5; 7 bases agree with TRBD1. The CDR3 has 14 amino acids. Germline V lookup: CDR1 SEHNR, CDR2 FQNEAQ (reference sequence). J lost 4 bases, V lost 3 bases, and 3 bases had no gene match. The CDR3 region is CASSLDRWNQPQHF. In DNA, the CDR3 is TGTGCCAGCAGCTTGGACAGGTGGAATCAGCCCCAGCATTTT.

The CDR3 DNA reads as TGTGCCAGCAGCCCCCTCGGGACTAGAAGGTACAATGAGCAGTTCTTC. Protein: CASSPLGTRRYNEQFF. The rearrangement uses TRBV7-2 and TRBJ2-1, with 8 bases matching TRBD2. CDR1 and CDR2 (germline): SGHTA, FQGNSA. CDR3 size: 16 residues. V shed 5 bases, J shed 4 bases, and the junction held 10 bases outside the gene matches.

V usage is TRBV28 and J usage is TRBJ2-7; tentative D call: TRBD1 (6 bases). The CDR3 sequence is 14 residues long. Germline V gene lookup returns CDR1 MDHEN and CDR2 SYDVKM. Trimming took off 5 bases at V and 3 bases at J, with 14 bases between the two ends. The CDR3 bases are TGTGCCAGCAGTCTCTCAGGGGAGATCTACGAGCAGTACTTC. This encodes CASSLSGEIYEQYF.

V and J are TRBV19 and TRBJ2-1, with a possible D match to TRBD2 (5 bases). Per the germline V gene, CDR1 is LNHDA and CDR2 is SQIVND (reference sequence). This CDR3 is built from 13 residues. CDR3 amino acids: CASARASHDEQFF. CDR3 DNA sequence: TGTGCATCGGCGAGGGCTAGCCACGATGAGCAGTTCTTC.

The rearrangement joins TRBV18 to TRBJ2-3; 7 nucleotides line up with TRBD1. In germline, CDR1 is KGHSH, CDR2 LQKENI. This CDR3 is built from 17 residues. V lost 3 bases and J lost 0; bases outside the gene matches: 9. Written as DNA, the CDR3 is TGTGCCAGCTCACCCGATTCGACAGGGCCTAGCACAGATACGCAGTATTTT. It encodes CASSPDSTGPSTDTQYF.

In DNA, the CDR3 is TGCAGCGTTGAAGAGGTAGTAACAGATACGCAGTATTTT. Translation gives CSVEEVVTDTQYF. This chain connects TRBV29-1 to TRBJ2-3, with D unclear. Trimming took off 0 bases at V and 3 bases at J, with 7 bases between the two ends. This CDR3 has 13 amino acids. Germline loops: CDR1 SQVTM, CDR2 ANQGSEA.

The table lists this clone with a count of one. The chain is built from TRBV5-5 and TRBJ1-1; no clear D. In germline, CDR1 is SGHKS, CDR2 YYEKEE (reference sequence). This CDR3 is 14 amino acids long. V lost 2 bases and J 1 base, leaving 9 bases between the germline ends. The CDR3: CASSFGPSNTEAFF. Here the CDR3 DNA reads TGTGCCAGCAGCTTTGGGCCGTCGAACACTGAAGCTTTCTTT.

This sequence joins TRBV10-1 and TRBJ1-1; 7 bases fit TRBD1. The trim removed 3 bases at V and 8 bases at J, leaving 3 bases unmatched. Germline CDR1 and CDR2: WNHNN and SYGVQD (reference sequence). This CDR3 has 12 amino acids. Written as DNA, the CDR3 is TGCGCCAGCAGTGACCAGGGGGAGGAAGCTTTCTTT. Translating it yields CASSDQGEEAFF.

This clone was detected only a few times. The chain combines TRBV11-3 with TRBJ2-7; D might be TRBD2 (7 bases). The CDR3 has 15 residues. Trimming pared 3 bases from V and 5 bases from J, leaving 17 bases between. The germline V gene encodes CDR1 SGHNT and CDR2 YENEEA. Here the CDR3 DNA reads TGTGCCAGCAGCTTCGGGGGGCATAGAACCCACGAGCAGTACTTC. It translates to CASSFGGHRTHEQYF.

The chain carries TRBV30 and TRBJ2-6, with 8 bases identical to TRBD1. Per germline, CDR1 GTSNPN and CDR2 SVGIG (reference sequence). Trimming removed 4 bases from V and 0 bases from J; junction bases left unmatched: 11. This CDR3 region has 18 residues. The CDR3 nucleotides are TGTGCCTGGAAACCACAGACAGGGGACCCCTCTGGGGCCAACGTCCTGACTTTC. Protein sequence: CAWKPQTGDPSGANVLTF.

This rearrangement joins TRBV19 to TRBJ2-1; 8 bases are shared with TRBD2. The CDR3 contains 17 residues. The germline V gene encodes CDR1 LNHDA and CDR2 SQIVND (reference sequence). V lost 3 bases and J lost 3; bases outside the gene matches: 10. CDR3 nucleotide sequence: TGTGCCAGTAGTATGTCCCTCTCAGCGGGGGTCTACAATGAGCAGTTCTTC. Translating it yields CASSMSLSAGVYNEQFF.

The CDR3 DNA sequence: TGTGCCAGCGGAGATTGGGGGGGCTCTGGAGGCTACACCTTC. Its protein product is CASGDWGGSGGYTF. The rearrangement links TRBV5-6 to TRBJ1-2; perhaps TRBD1 as D (6 bases). The CDR3 has 14 residues. Trimming took off 7 bases at V and 8 bases at J, with 21 bases between the two ends. Germline V gene lookup returns CDR1 SGHDT and CDR2 YYEEEE.

This clone appeared a single time. The V gene is TRBV18, the J gene TRBJ1-4; 9 nucleotides align to TRBD1. The length of the CDR3 is 15 residues. Germline V gene data show CDR1 as KGHSH and CDR2 as LQKENI. Trimming removed 0 bases from V and 4 bases from J; junction bases left unmatched: 0. CDR3 amino acids: CASSPPGQGNEKLFF. CDR3 coding DNA: TGTGCCAGCTCACCACCGGGACAGGGTAATGAAAAACTGTTTTTT.